The TCR beta chain described here comes from a study of blood T cell repertoires in COVID-19. Data came from immunoSEQ multiplex PCR; TCRdb stores just in-frame clones and leaves some out. The table lists some 150,000 clones, roughly 90% of them singletons. V was trimmed by 4 bases and J by 10 bases, leaving 14 bases between them. CDR1 is LGHDT, CDR2 YNNKEL, per germline (reference sequence). This CDR3 is built from 13 residues. Sequencing was performed on PBMCs or T cells enriched from blood (not recorded which). The chain links TRBV3-1 (or the pseudogene TRBV3-2) to TRBJ2-1, with D possibly matching TRBD2 (5 bases). The receptor was isolated from a man between 50 and 59 years old who had recovered from COVID-19. The CDR3: CASSPNHGNEQFF. The CDR3 coding sequence is TGTGCCAGCAGCCCGAATCACGGGAACGAGCAGTTCTTC.